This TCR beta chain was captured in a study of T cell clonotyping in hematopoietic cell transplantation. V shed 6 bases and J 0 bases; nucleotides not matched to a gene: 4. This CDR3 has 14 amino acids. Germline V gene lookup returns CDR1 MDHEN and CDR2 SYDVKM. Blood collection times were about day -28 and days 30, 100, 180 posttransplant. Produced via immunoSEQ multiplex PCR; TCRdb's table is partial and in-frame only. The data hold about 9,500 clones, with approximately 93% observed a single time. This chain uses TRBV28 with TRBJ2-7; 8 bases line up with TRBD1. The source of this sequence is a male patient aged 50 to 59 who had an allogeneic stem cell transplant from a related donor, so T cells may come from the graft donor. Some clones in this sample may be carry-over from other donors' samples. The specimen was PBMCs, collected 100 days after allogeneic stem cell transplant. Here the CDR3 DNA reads TGTGCCAGCAGAGGACAGGGCAGCTCCTACGAGCAGTACTTC. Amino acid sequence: CASRGQGSSYEQYF.